Only a few counts were recorded for the clone carrying this T cell receptor beta chain. Antigen: not known. The sample comes from a study of beta chain features in type 1 diabetes. All of the isolated RNA was reverse transcribed, so expressed TCRB transcripts were sequenced. Some clones are missing from TCRdb's copy, which holds only in-frame ones; the method was immunoSEQ multiplex PCR. The repertoire holds about 620,000 clones, with about 16% as singletons. General observations from the study: The VDJ junctions of type 1 diabetes patients carried fewer insertions and more deletions. Compared with healthy donors, patients appeared to share more similar naive, central memory and regulatory TCRB repertoires.

V lost 5 bases, J lost 1 base, and 17 bases lay in between. The germline gives CDR1 SEHNR, CDR2 FQNEAQ (reference sequence). The CDR3 extends over 17 amino acids. The receptor was isolated from a man aged 18-30 years in good health. The rearrangement uses TRBV7-9 and TRBJ2-2, with D possibly being TRBD2 (5 bases). Input material: naive CD4+ T cells from blood. The CDR3 DNA follows: TGTGCCAGCAGCCCGTCGGGGTCGAGGCTGAACACCGGGGAGCTGTTTTTT. Amino acids: CASSPSGSRLNTGELFF.